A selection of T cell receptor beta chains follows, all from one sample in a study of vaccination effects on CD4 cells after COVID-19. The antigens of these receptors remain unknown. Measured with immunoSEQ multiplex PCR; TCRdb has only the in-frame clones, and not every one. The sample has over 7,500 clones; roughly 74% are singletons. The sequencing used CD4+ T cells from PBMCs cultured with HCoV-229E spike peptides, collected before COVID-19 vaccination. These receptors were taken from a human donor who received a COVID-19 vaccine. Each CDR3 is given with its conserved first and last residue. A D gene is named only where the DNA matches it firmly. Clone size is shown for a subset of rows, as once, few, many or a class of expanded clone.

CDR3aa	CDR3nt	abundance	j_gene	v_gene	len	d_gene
CSVWTASNEKLFF	TGCAGCGTTTGGACAGCCTCTAATGAAAAACTGTTTTTT	few	TRBJ1-4	TRBV29-1	13	-
CASSSTGGRDGYTF	TGTGCCAGCAGTTCTACGGGGGGTCGAGATGGCTACACCTTC	-	TRBJ1-2	TRBV27	14	-
CASSTWGRETQYF	TGTGCCAGTAGTACTTGGGGCCGCGAGACCCAGTACTTC	once	TRBJ2-5	TRBV19	13	-
CASSSATGRFGNTIYF	TGTGCCAGCAGTTCCGCGACGGGGCGGTTTGGAAACACCATATATTTT	-	TRBJ1-3	TRBV28	16	-
CASSTSGSNSNQPQHF	TGTGCCAGTAGTACATCCGGTTCCAATAGCAATCAGCCCCAGCATTTT	-	TRBJ1-5	TRBV19	16	-
CASSYHRDQETQYF	TGTGCCAGCAGCTATCACAGGGACCAAGAGACCCAGTACTTC	-	TRBJ2-5	TRBV25-1	14	-
CASSSADTQYF	TGCGCCAGCAGCTCCGCGGATACGCAGTATTTT	-	TRBJ2-3	TRBV5-1	11	-
CATSRMSGRNEKLFF	TGTGCCACCAGCAGAATGTCAGGAAGGAATGAAAAACTGTTTTTT	-	TRBJ1-4	TRBV15	15	-
CASSLAGTEEEKLFF	TGCGCCAGCAGCTTGGCCGGGACAGAGGAGGAAAAACTGTTTTTT	-	TRBJ1-4	TRBV5-1	15	TRBD1
CARKRKNSGGASEQFF	TGTGCCAGAAAAAGAAAAAATAGCGGGGGGGCCAGTGAGCAGTTCTTC	-	TRBJ2-1	TRBV7-2	16	TRBD2
CASSIKTPSYEQFF	TGTGCCAGTAGTATTAAGACTCCCTCTTATGAGCAGTTCTTC	-	TRBJ2-1	TRBV19	14	-
CASSVDSAYEQYF	TGTGCCAGCAGCGTGGACAGCGCCTACGAGCAGTACTTC	few	TRBJ2-7	TRBV5-6	13	-
CASSIFGQGYDEQFF	TGTGCCAGTAGTATATTTGGACAGGGTTATGATGAGCAGTTCTTC	-	TRBJ2-1	TRBV19	15	TRBD1
CASTPRMKQYF	TGTGCCAGCACCCCCCGTATGAAGCAGTACTTC	-	TRBJ2-7	TRBV11-2	11	-
CASSLMAGTNTGELFF	TGTGCCAGCAGTTTAATGGCAGGCACGAACACCGGGGAGCTGTTTTTT	-	TRBJ2-2	TRBV27	16	-
CASSTMDRGTEAFF	TGTGCCAGCAGCACTATGGACAGGGGGACTGAAGCTTTCTTT	-	TRBJ1-1	TRBV11-2	14	TRBD1
CSASVGRNSPLHF	TGCAGTGCTAGTGTAGGTAGAAATTCACCCCTCCACTTT	-	TRBJ1-6	TRBV20-1	13	-
CASSHSPLPQRGPPAKNIQYF	TGCGCCAGCAGCCACTCTCCCCTTCCCCAGCGGGGTCCCCCAGCCAAAAACATTCAGTACTTC	-	TRBJ2-4	TRBV4-1	21	TRBD2
CASSQGGASGYHEQFF	TGTGCCAGCAGCCAAGGCGGCGCTAGCGGGTATCATGAGCAGTTCTTC	few	TRBJ2-1	TRBV4-2	16	TRBD2
CATRTFRGGEHKDTQYF	TGTGCCACCAGGACATTCAGGGGGGGAGAACACAAAGATACGCAGTATTTT	-	TRBJ2-3	TRBV24-1	17	-
CASSIDRSGSYNEQFF	TGTGCCAGTAGTATAGACCGTAGCGGGAGTTATAATGAGCAGTTCTTC	-	TRBJ2-1	TRBV19	16	TRBD2
CASSTLLAGGDTQYF	TGTGCCAGCAGTACCTTACTAGCGGGGGGGGATACGCAGTATTTT	-	TRBJ2-3	TRBV11-2	15	TRBD2
CASFGDRGPDTEAFF	TGTGCCAGTTTTGGGGACAGGGGGCCGGACACTGAAGCTTTCTTT	-	TRBJ1-1	TRBV6-5	15	TRBD1
CASSELLGPGAGANVLTF	TGTGCCAGCAGTGAGTTATTGGGACCCGGGGCTGGGGCCAACGTCCTGACTTTC	-	TRBJ2-6	TRBV6-1	18	-
CASSFDRGSETQYF	TGCGCCAGCAGCTTCGACCGGGGCTCGGAGACCCAGTACTTC	-	TRBJ2-5	TRBV5-1	14	-
CSVGLSTDTQYF	TGCAGCGTTGGATTGAGCACAGATACGCAGTATTTT	-	TRBJ2-3	TRBV29-1	12	-
CASSLEGGTILTEAFF	TGTGCCAGCAGCTTAGAAGGAGGGACAATACTCACTGAAGCTTTCTTT	-	TRBJ1-1	TRBV11-2	16	-
CATSLDLPSYNEQFF	TGTGCCACCAGCCTTGACTTACCCTCCTACAATGAGCAGTTCTTC	-	TRBJ2-1	TRBV15	15	-
CSVEANYGYTF	TGCAGCGTTGAGGCTAACTATGGCTACACCTTC	-	TRBJ1-2	TRBV29-1	11	-
CASSLRLAGYNEQFF	TGCGCCAGCAGCTTGCGACTAGCGGGGTACAATGAGCAGTTCTTC	-	TRBJ2-1	TRBV5-1	15	TRBD2
CASSDLGVRNQPQHF	TGTGCCAGCAGTGACCTGGGAGTGAGGAATCAGCCCCAGCATTTT	-	TRBJ1-5	TRBV6-1	15	-
CASSFRRGPSTDTQYF	TGCGCCAGCAGCTTTAGGCGGGGTCCTAGCACAGATACGCAGTATTTT	-	TRBJ2-3	TRBV5-1	16	-
CASSIDGYRGSEVWNTEAFF	TGTGCCAGTAGTATAGATGGATACAGGGGTTCGGAAGTTTGGAACACTGAAGCTTTCTTT	-	TRBJ1-1	TRBV19	20	TRBD1
CASSSSSGGGGEQYF	TGTGCCAGCAGCTCATCTAGCGGGGGGGGCGGCGAGCAGTACTTC	-	TRBJ2-7	TRBV11-2	15	TRBD2
CASSLRLAGEQYF	TGCGCCAGCAGCTTGCGCCTAGCGGGCGAGCAGTACTTC	-	TRBJ2-7	TRBV5-1	13	TRBD2
CASRLYRGAFF	TGTGCCAGCAGGTTGTACAGAGGAGCTTTCTTT	-	TRBJ1-1	TRBV12-3/TRBV12-4	11	-
CASRQGARGYTF	TGTGCCAGCAGACAGGGGGCTCGAGGCTACACCTTC	-	TRBJ1-2	TRBV6-5	12	TRBD1
CASRRLLQAQRVFFYPLHF	TGTGCCAGCAGGAGGCTCCTACAGGCCCAACGGGTCTTTTTCTATCCCCTCCACTTT	-	TRBJ1-6	TRBV27	19	-
CASSKVLAGSPEAKNIQYF	TGTGCCAGCAGCAAAGTTTTAGCGGGGTCTCCCGAAGCCAAAAACATTCAGTACTTC	-	TRBJ2-4	TRBV21-1	19	-
CASSQGPQDNSPLHF	TGTGCCAGCAGCCAAGGTCCCCAGGATAATTCACCCCTCCACTTT	-	TRBJ1-6	TRBV4-2	15	-
CASSYYPPLPQHF	TGTGCCAGCAGTTACTACCCGCCCCTTCCCCAGCATTTT	-	TRBJ1-5	TRBV6-2/TRBV6-3	13	-
CASIQGGNMNTEAFF	TGTGCCAGCATCCAAGGAGGGAACATGAACACTGAAGCTTTCTTT	-	TRBJ1-1	TRBV6-5	15	-
CASGRQGLREQFF	TGTGCTAGTGGTCGACAGGGCCTTCGAGAGCAGTTCTTC	-	TRBJ2-1	TRBV12-5	13	TRBD1
CAILGGNTIYF	TGTGCCATCTTGGGTGGAAACACCATATATTTT	-	TRBJ1-3	TRBV10-3	11	-
CASSTRGGLADTQYF	TGTGCCAGCAGCACGCGGGGGGGCCTCGCAGATACGCAGTATTTT	-	TRBJ2-3	TRBV11-3	15	TRBD2
CASSESGLDRNTQYF	TGCGCCAGCAGCGAAAGCGGACTAGATCGAAATACGCAGTATTTT	-	TRBJ2-3	TRBV4-1	15	TRBD2
CASSDRRGVYNEQFF	TGTGCCAGCAGTGATAGGAGGGGGGTCTACAATGAGCAGTTCTTC	once	TRBJ2-1	TRBV2	15	-
CASSPRGGPPSTDTQYF	TGCGCCAGCAGCCCCCGGGGCGGGCCCCCTAGCACAGATACGCAGTATTTT	once	TRBJ2-3	TRBV5-1	17	-
CASSSAGQGMNTEAFF	TGTGCCAGCAGCTCCGCCGGACAGGGAATGAACACTGAAGCTTTCTTT	-	TRBJ1-1	TRBV5-4	16	TRBD1
CSVGQTNEKLFF	TGCAGCGTGGGACAAACTAATGAAAAACTGTTTTTT	-	TRBJ1-4	TRBV29-1	12	-
CASSVGGPGNTIYF	TGTGCCAGCAGCGTAGGGGGTCCTGGAAACACCATATATTTT	-	TRBJ1-3	TRBV9	14	-
CASSIDARREGEAFF	TGTGCCAGTAGTATAGACGCCAGGAGGGAGGGAGAAGCTTTCTTT	-	TRBJ1-1	TRBV19	15	-